Presented here are 12 T cell receptor beta chains from one specimen sequenced in a study of CD8+ T cells in alopecia areata (dated by TCRdb to the late 2010s). Library generation was performed with the immunoSEQ multiplex PCR assay. RNA was extracted from all samples and reverse transcribed into cDNA as template for TCR sequencing. Entries here come from immuneACCESS through TCRdb and include only in-frame sequences with V and J called. Some clones fail to appear in such tables; in the studies checked, an unresolved V gene covers under half of the shortfall, and the cause of the remainder is unknown. The sample yields about 190,000 clones; 60% were counted once. The ten most abundant clones make up approximately 0.7% of the sample. Read against the paper, the sample's time point label means: less than five weeks on oral tofacitinib. In light of the paper, this sample's treatment or condition label describes: oral pan-JAK inhibitor, 5-10 mg twice daily.

Material: CD4+ T cells sorted from blood, obtained at week 4, from a patient treated with tofacitinib. These receptors all come from a human donor with alopecia areata.

The chain recombines TRBV7-2 with TRBJ2-3; D could derive from TRBD1 or TRBD2 (5 bases each). CDR1 and CDR2 from the germline V gene are SGHTA and FQGNSA. The V and J ends lost 3 bases and 3 bases respectively, with 13 bases between them. CDR3 size: 15 residues. CDR3 loop: CASSLQPGGTDTQYF. In DNA form, the CDR3 reads TGTGCCAGCAGCTTGCAGCCTGGGGGTACAGATACGCAGTATTTT.

The chain couples TRBV30 to TRBJ2-7; the D is unclear. Trimming cost V 6 bases and J 5 bases, with 17 bases left between them. The germline V gene has CDR1 GTSNPN and CDR2 SVGIG (reference sequence). This CDR3 has 13 residues. The CDR3 region is CACRLPPKNEQYF. The DNA of the CDR3 is TGTGCCTGTAGACTCCCCCCCAAGAACGAGCAGTACTTC. Full variable domain (missing parts from reference TRBV30 and TRBJ2-7): SQTIHQWPATLVQPVGSPLSLECTVEGTSNPNLYWYRQAAGRGLQLLFYSVGIGQISSEVPQNLSASRPQDRQFILSSKKLLLSDSGFYLCACRLPPKNEQYFGPGTRLTVT.

The chain recombines TRBV27 with TRBJ2-1; 9 bases map to TRBD1. Looked up from germline, CDR1 is MNHEY and CDR2 is SMNVEV (reference sequence). The J segment lost 14 bases and the V segment lost 7 bases, leaving 9 bases of the junction unmatched. CDR3 size: 12 residues. CDR3 loop: CASNTDRGHEFF. The CDR3, as DNA: TGTGCCAGCAACACGGACAGGGGCCATGAGTTCTTC.

V gene TRBV9 combines with J gene TRBJ2-1; D uncertain. This CDR3 spans 13 amino acids. The ends were cut back, 3 bases at V and 12 bases at J, with 16 bases in the middle. CDR1 is SGDLS, CDR2 YYNGEE, per germline. The CDR3 nucleotides are TGTGCCAGCAGCGCCCGAGTGGAGTTAAGGCAGTTCTTC. Protein product: CASSARVELRQFF.

This chain connects TRBV4-2 to TRBJ2-1; unclear D gene. The length of the CDR3 is 15 residues. Germline V gene lookup returns CDR1 LGHNA and CDR2 YNFKEQ. V was clipped by 0 bases and J by 7 bases, with 13 bases between them. CDR3 residues: CASSQDRAVRNEQFF. The CDR3, as DNA: TGTGCCAGCAGCCAAGATCGGGCGGTTCGGAATGAGCAGTTCTTC.

The chain employs TRBV19 and TRBJ2-7, with TRBD1 as a possible D gene (6 bases). Looked up from germline, CDR1 is LNHDA and CDR2 is SQIVND (reference sequence). This CDR3 has 13 residues. V dropped 4 bases and J dropped 2 bases, with 9 bases sitting between them. Here the CDR3 reads CASSRQEPYEQYF. CDR3 nucleotides: TGTGCCAGTAGTAGACAGGAACCCTACGAGCAGTACTTC. The whole variable domain, filled in from reference TRBV19 and TRBJ2-7, reads DGGITQSPKYLFRKEGQNVTLSCEQNLNHDAMYWYRQDPGQGLRLIYYSQIVNDFQKGDIAEGYSVSREKKESFPLTVTSAQKNPTAFYLCASSRQEPYEQYFGPGTRLTVT.

CDR3 region: CASSRFYRAPDEKLFF. DNA for the CDR3: TGCGCCAGCAGTCGATTCTACAGGGCTCCAGATGAAAAACTGTTTTTT. The chain has TRBV23-1 and TRBJ1-4, with a tentative D call TRBD1 (6 bases). TRBV23-1 is an open reading frame whose function is uncertain. CDR3 length: 16 residues. Trimming pared 4 bases from V and 6 bases from J, leaving 18 bases between.

This clone was seen more than once but under ten times. The V gene is TRBV30, the J gene TRBJ1-2, with 9 bases fitting TRBD1. In germline, CDR1 is GTSNPN, CDR2 SVGIG (reference sequence). The CDR3 covers 12 residues. V shed 7 bases and J 4 bases; nucleotides not matched to a gene: 4. The CDR3 spells CASGTGIYGYTF. CDR3 bases: TGTGCCTCCGGGACAGGGATCTATGGCTACACCTTC.

The J gene is TRBJ2-3, the V gene TRBV5-1; TRBD1 might be the D (6 bases). The CDR3 spans 14 residues. Germline CDR1 SGHRS, CDR2 YFSETQ. V lost 1 base, J lost 6 bases, and 12 bases lay in between. CDR3 DNA: TGCGCCAGCAGCTTGTCCCAGAGGGGGGATACGCAGTATTTT. Its translation: CASSLSQRGDTQYF.

The V and J genes are TRBV30 and TRBJ1-1; TRBD1 aligns across 8 bases. The CDR3 is 15 residues long. Germline V gene lookup returns CDR1 GTSNPN and CDR2 SVGIG (reference sequence). Unmatched junction bases numbered 8, after V lost 4 bases and J lost 1 base. The CDR3 DNA sequence: TGTGCCTGGAACCCCACCGGGACAGGGAACACTGAAGCTTTCTTT. Translating gives CAWNPTGTGNTEAFF.

V usage is TRBV5-1 and J usage is TRBJ2-5; weak D call: TRBD2 (6 bases). CDR1 is SGHRS and CDR2 is YFSETQ in the germline V gene. Between the trimmed V and J ends, which lost 3 bases and 0 bases, there was a span of 18 bases. This CDR3 is built from 17 residues. CDR3 sequence (DNA): TGCGCCAGCAGCTCCATTTTGGGGGGTCGGTACCAAGAGACCCAGTACTTC. Protein sequence: CASSSILGGRYQETQYF.

This chain joins TRBV7-2 and TRBJ2-7; tentatively, D is TRBD1 or TRBD2 (5 bases each). The CDR3 sequence is 16 residues long. Germline CDR1 and CDR2: SGHTA and FQGNSA. V was shortened by 4 bases and J by 2 bases, with 18 bases between the two germline ends. CDR3 sequence reads: CASSSRGVGGPYEQYF. The CDR3 bases are TGTGCCAGCAGCTCCCGAGGTGTTGGGGGACCCTACGAGCAGTACTTC.